A selection of T cell receptor beta chains follows, all from one sample in a study of CD8+ T cells in alopecia areata. The method was immunoSEQ multiplex PCR; TCRdb's version includes in-frame clones alone and lacks a portion of them. This sample has some 150,000 clones, with 50% to 65% found just once. Here the sequenced sample was CD8+ T cells sorted from blood, taken at week 0. These TCRs come from a human donor with alopecia areata. CDR3s include the opening cysteine and the closing phenylalanine or tryptophan. The D gene is left open where the match is weak. For some rows the clone size is stated as once, few or many, or as a class when expanded; others skip it.

TRBJ1-2,few,NA,TRBV5-1,TGCGCCAGCAGCTTGGAGTCGGGGCTGGGCTATGGCTACACCTTC,CASSLESGLGYGYTF
TRBJ2-7,NA,NA,TRBV30,TGTGCCTGGACACCGGACAGGGACTACTACGAGCAGTACTTC,CAWTPDRDYYEQYF
TRBJ1-1,few,NA,TRBV2,TGTGCCAGCAGTCGAAACACTGAAGCTTTCTTT,CASSRNTEAFF
TRBJ2-7,once,NA,TRBV6-5,TGTGCCAGCAGCCCGGGGGCTAGCGAGCAGTACTTC,CASSPGASEQYF
TRBJ2-3,NA,NA,TRBV25-1,TGTGCCAGCAGTGAGACAGGACGAAGCACAGATACGCAGTATTTT,CASSETGRSTDTQYF
TRBJ1-1,NA,TRBD1,TRBV19,TGTGCCACCCGAGTTACAGGGGCGGACACTGAAGCTTTCTTT,CATRVTGADTEAFF
TRBJ2-7,NA,TRBD1,TRBV4-3,TGCGCCAGCAGCCAAGATCGGGGACAGGGCTACGAGCAGTACTTC,CASSQDRGQGYEQYF
TRBJ2-1,NA,NA,TRBV11-1,TGTGCCAGCAGCTCGTACAGCGACTCCTACAATGAGCAGTTCTTC,CASSSYSDSYNEQFF
TRBJ2-7,NA,NA,TRBV18,TGTGCCAGCTCACCACACGTCTACGAGCAGTACTTC,CASSPHVYEQYF
TRBJ2-7,NA,TRBD1,TRBV4-3,TGCGCCAGCAGCCAAGAGGTAACAGGGGTCTACGAGCAGTACTTC,CASSQEVTGVYEQYF
TRBJ2-5,NA,NA,TRBV15,TGTGCCACCAGCAGAGAGGGGACGGAAGAGACCCAGTACTTC,CATSREGTEETQYF